The text below deals with one TCR beta chain. This clone showed up just a few times. Its specific antigen is unknown. Possible read error: a much larger clone is one base away. Based on the germline V gene (reference sequence), the CDR1 and CDR2 sequences are DFQATT and SNEGSKA. The CDR3 covers 15 residues, taking in both the cysteine and the phenylalanine. Just the 45-base CDR3 DNA is kept, in frame starting at base 1. Trimming removed 2 bases from V and 2 bases from J, leaving 13 bases between the germline ends. This specimen belongs to a study of metastatic and nonmetastatic thyroid tumors (dated by TCRdb to 2018 to 2020). Looking at the study overall: For patients with malignant and with benign thyroid disease, the researchers compared repertoires between peripheral blood samples and tumor or nodule tissue samples.

No patient had received any treatment before thyroid surgery. Using T-cell receptor beta sequencing, the researchers looked back retrospectively at clinical samples from patients, gathered between the early 2010s and the late 2010s. Broader findings and caveats from the paper: In both blood and tumor samples, TCR beta diversity was reported to be significantly higher in malignant tumors than in benign nodules.

Library prep was done by PCR. TCRdb names Illumina HiSeq 4000 as the instrument used. High-throughput sequencing was used to profile the TCR beta-chain CDR3 region of every patient. For the original study's pipeline: The researchers built a classifier to tell apart papillary thyroid cancer patients with distant metastasis, based on CDR3 differences among clinicopathological groups. The Shannon index was used to assess repertoire diversity, and the Morisita-Horn index was used to assess tumor-blood repertoire similarity. TCRdb cleaned the public reads at Q25 with fastp, built clones with MiXCR and kept in-frame beta chains. None of the V and J calls come from the authors' own analysis; TCRdb made them. The table for this sample lists some 22,000 clones; about 10% of them were counted only once. 25% to 30% of the sample comes from the top ten.

This receptor chain uses TRBV20-1 and TRBJ2-1; there is no confident call for the D gene. The sample was blood. This clonotype was obtained from a female donor with papillary thyroid cancer or a benign thyroid nodule (not recorded which). Some clones in this sample may be carry-over from other donors' samples. The CDR3 corresponds to CSARRAEGPYNEQFF. The DNA is as follows: TGCAGTGCTAGACGGGCGGAAGGCCCCTACAATGAGCAGTTCTTC.